Below, 23 T cell receptor beta chains from the same sample are listed, as sequenced in a study of identifying expanded T cells in peripheral blood (dated by TCRdb to about 2019). The receptor library was made with the immunoSEQ multiplex PCR assay. Imported from immuneACCESS, the table was reduced by TCRdb to in-frame sequences with V and J called. These copies leave out some clones; in studies compared against another copy, an unresolved V gene accounts for under half, and the cause of the remainder is not known. Within this sample are over 65,000 clones, with around 90% of them counted one time only. The ten most abundant clones make up 7.3% of the sample. Material: blood. The receptors come from a person between 18 and 75 years old in good health.

The V call is TRBV5-4, the J call TRBJ1-2; 9 bases map to TRBD1. J lost 1 base, V lost 4 bases, and 8 bases had no gene match. Germline V CDR1 and CDR2: SGHNT, YYREEE (reference sequence). The length of the CDR3 is 16 residues. CDR3 sequence reads: CASSPAGGQGNYGYTF. As DNA, the CDR3 is TGTGCCAGCAGCCCGGCGGGGGGACAGGGTAACTATGGCTACACCTTC.

The V and J genes are TRBV30 and TRBJ1-1, with D maybe TRBD1 (5 bases). This CDR3 contains 16 residues. CDR1 and CDR2 (germline): GTSNPN, SVGIG (reference sequence). V was pared by 4 bases and J by 0 bases, with 18 bases between. CDR3 region: CAWTMLSGVLNTEAFF. DNA for the CDR3: TGTGCCTGGACAATGTTATCGGGGGTGCTGAACACTGAAGCTTTCTTT.

The chain couples TRBV7-9 to TRBJ2-1; 8 nucleotides agree with TRBD1. This CDR3 region has 16 residues. Trimming cost V 4 bases and J 6 bases; bases outside gene matches: 11. The germline gives CDR1 SEHNR, CDR2 FQNEAQ (reference sequence). CDR3 loop: CASSSDRVSLGNEQFF. For the CDR3, the DNA is TGTGCCAGCAGCTCGGACAGGGTATCCCTTGGCAATGAGCAGTTCTTC.

The V gene is TRBV5-1, the J gene TRBJ2-7; 8 bases fit TRBD1. V shed 2 bases and J 6 bases; nucleotides not matched to a gene: 7. Looked up from germline, CDR1 is SGHRS and CDR2 is YFSETQ. The CDR3 has 14 residues. CDR3 bases: TGCGCCAGCAGCTTCGGACAGGGCCTGGGCGAGCAGTACTTC. This sequence encodes CASSFGQGLGEQYF.

The chain carries TRBV19 and TRBJ1-5; maybe TRBD1 (5 bases). CDR1 and CDR2 (germline): LNHDA, SQIVND (reference sequence). V was cut by 7 bases and J by 0 bases, with 10 bases left in between. There are 14 residues in the CDR3. Here the CDR3 DNA reads TGTGCCAGTACTCCTGGACATAGCAATCAGCCCCAGCATTTT. Residues: CASTPGHSNQPQHF.

This clone has only a few counts. J is TRBJ1-2 and V is TRBV6-5, with D possibly being TRBD1 (6 bases). The CDR3 has 13 residues. The germline gives CDR1 MNHEY, CDR2 SVGAGI. Deletions cut 4 bases from V and 3 bases from J, with 9 bases between. Here the CDR3 reads CASSLAGDYGYTF. The CDR3, as DNA: TGTGCCAGCAGTTTGGCAGGGGACTATGGCTACACCTTC.

V and J are TRBV5-1 and TRBJ2-6; the D is unclear. The CDR3 is 15 amino acids. V dropped 1 base and J dropped 4 bases, with 9 bases sitting between them. The germline CDR1 and CDR2 sequences are SGHRS and YFSETQ. This chain's CDR3 is CASSLPRTGANVLTF. The CDR3 coding sequence is TGCGCCAGCAGCTTGCCGAGGACCGGGGCCAACGTCCTGACTTTC.

The J gene is TRBJ2-3, the V gene TRBV30; D is unresolved. CDR3 length: 14 amino acids. V lost 4 bases, J lost 2 bases, and 13 bases lay in between. Germline V gene lookup returns CDR1 GTSNPN and CDR2 SVGIG (reference sequence). DNA for the CDR3: TGTGCCTGGAAATTTCTCCTCTCCACAGATACGCAGTATTTT. Translation: CAWKFLLSTDTQYF.

The chain's CDR3 is CASSLTVGPPHEQYF. The CDR3 DNA sequence: TGTGCCAGCAGCTTAACGGTTGGCCCCCCCCACGAGCAGTACTTC. The genes are TRBV7-3 and TRBJ2-7; no reliable D call. Per the germline V gene, CDR1 is SGHTA and CDR2 is FQGTGA. The CDR3 length is 15 residues. Trimming cost V 0 bases and J 5 bases, with 14 bases left between them.

The rearrangement links TRBV7-3 to TRBJ2-1, with D possibly TRBD2 on 6 matching bases. The CDR3 totals 16 residues. Germline-derived CDR1 and CDR2 are SGHTA and FQGTGA. With 2 bases removed from V and 5 bases from J, the gap between germline ends came to 16 bases. The CDR3 is CASSLARLATNNEQFF. The CDR3 nucleotides read TGTGCCAGCAGCTTAGCCCGGCTAGCGACTAACAATGAGCAGTTCTTC.

This chain connects TRBV5-1 to TRBJ2-3, with TRBD2 identical over 10 bases. Germline assignment: CDR1 SGHRS and CDR2 YFSETQ. The CDR3 runs 15 residues. Trimming removed 4 bases from V and 2 bases from J; junction bases left unmatched: 4. The CDR3, as DNA: TGCGCCAGCAGCCCCAGCGGGGGGGTCACAGATACGCAGTATTTT. Translated, it gives CASSPSGGVTDTQYF.

The chain has TRBV2 and TRBJ1-4; 7 bases match TRBD1. The V gene end was trimmed by 0 bases and the J gene end by 7 bases; junction bases not matched to a gene: 8. The CDR3 extends over 16 amino acids. The germline V gene has CDR1 SNHLY and CDR2 FYNNEI. CDR3 nucleotide sequence: TGTGCCAGCAGTGAAGCCCCCCACAGGGGCTCTGAAAAACTGTTTTTT. Its protein product is CASSEAPHRGSEKLFF. The complete variable domain, with remaining parts taken from reference TRBV2 and TRBJ1-4, reads EPEVTQTPSHQVTQMGQEVILRCVPISNHLYFYWYRQILGQKVEFLVSFYNNEISEKSEIFDDQFSVERPDGSNFTLKIRSTKLEDSAMYFCASSEAPHRGSEKLFFGSGTQLSVL.

The CDR3 nucleotides read TGTGCCACCTCAGGGGGAGGGCTTAGAAATGAGCAGTTCTTC. Its protein product is CATSGGGLRNEQFF. The chain joins TRBV7-8 to TRBJ2-1; possibly TRBD1 or TRBD2 for D (7 bases each). In germline, CDR1 is SGHVS, CDR2 FQNEAQ. The V end lost 10 bases, the J end lost 7 bases, and 20 bases lay between the germline ends. This CDR3 contains 14 residues.

This chain uses TRBV27 with TRBJ2-7, with no clear D. V was pared by 2 bases and J by 1 base, with 9 bases between. The CDR3 is 14 amino acids. Germline V lookup: CDR1 MNHEY, CDR2 SMNVEV (reference sequence). CDR3 nucleotide sequence: TGTGCCAGCAGTTTAATCCCGGAGTCCTACGAGCAGTACTTC. Its protein is CASSLIPESYEQYF.

The chain employs TRBV21-1 and TRBJ2-3; TRBD2 is the table's D call and was not checked against the DNA. TRBV21-1 is a pseudogene locus. The CDR3 has 17 amino acids. CDR3 coding DNA: TGTGCCAGCAGCAAAGGAAAGCTAGCGGGAGGAATTGTGACGCAGTATTTT. Translation: CASSKGKLAGGIVTQYF.

The chain is built from TRBV7-9 and TRBJ2-3; maybe TRBD2 (6 bases). The CDR3 extends over 16 amino acids. V was trimmed by 7 bases and J by 1 base, leaving 18 bases between them. Per germline, CDR1 SEHNR and CDR2 FQNEAQ (reference sequence). CDR3 in amino acids: CASTPKEPGGTDTQYF. The CDR3 DNA sequence: TGTGCCAGCACTCCGAAGGAACCGGGGGGCACAGATACGCAGTATTTT.

The chain combines TRBV27 with TRBJ1-2; D uncertain. Germline loops: CDR1 MNHEY, CDR2 SMNVEV (reference sequence). V gave up 4 bases and J gave up 1 base, with 13 bases separating them. This CDR3 comprises 15 residues. This CDR3 reads CASSSGRGGNYGYTF. CDR3 in DNA: TGTGCCAGCAGTTCCGGACGAGGCGGTAACTATGGCTACACCTTC.

This chain connects TRBV11-3 to TRBJ2-5; D is undetermined. Germline V gene lookup returns CDR1 SGHNT and CDR2 YENEEA. This CDR3 has 14 amino acids. V lost 4 bases to trimming and J lost 7 bases, with 16 bases between them. This CDR3 is CASSSGRLLGTQYF. The CDR3 DNA sequence: TGTGCCAGCAGCTCTGGCAGGCTCCTTGGGACCCAGTACTTC. Filled out from reference TRBV11-3 and TRBJ2-5, the complete variable domain reads EAGVVQSPRYKIIEKKQPVAFWCNPISGHNTLYWYLQNLGQGPELLIRYENEEAVDDSQLPKDRFSAERLKGVDSTLKIQPAELGDSAVYLCASSSGRLLGTQYFGPGTRLLVL.

The chain joins TRBV5-5 to TRBJ1-2, with TRBD1 matching 9 bases. V shed 0 bases, J shed 4 bases, and the junction held 7 bases outside the gene matches. This CDR3 spans 16 amino acids. In germline, CDR1 is SGHKS, CDR2 YYEKEE (reference sequence). The CDR3 DNA reads as TGTGCCAGCAGCTTGGCAGGACAGGGGATCGGCTATGGCTACACCTTC. Amino acids: CASSLAGQGIGYGYTF.

This chain uses TRBV27 with TRBJ1-2, with D uncertain. CDR3 length equals 13 residues. Germline V gene data show CDR1 as MNHEY and CDR2 as SMNVEV (reference sequence). Trimming left V 5 bases short and J 2 bases short, with 9 bases between. The CDR3 nucleotides read TGTGCCAGCAGTCTTGCGAAGAACTATGGCTACACCTTC. Translation: CASSLAKNYGYTF.

The gene calls are TRBV12-5 and TRBJ1-1, with D maybe TRBD1 (5 bases). V gave up 7 bases and J gave up 5 bases, with 14 bases separating them. Germline CDR1 reads LGHNT; CDR2 reads FRNRAP. This CDR3 is built from 13 residues. The CDR3 nucleotides read TGTGCTAGTGCCTTATTGGAGGGGACTGAAGCTTTCTTT. Protein product: CASALLEGTEAFF.

CDR3 sequence (DNA): TGTGCCAGCAGCCGACCTAATGGCCCCACAGATACGCAGTATTTT. Translated: CASSRPNGPTDTQYF. V usage is TRBV5-4 and J usage is TRBJ2-3; D gene uncertain. This CDR3 contains 15 residues. CDR1 is SGHNT, CDR2 YYREEE, per germline (reference sequence). V was pared by 4 bases and J by 2 bases, with 14 bases between. Drawing the rest from reference TRBV5-4 and TRBJ2-3, the complete variable domain is ETGVTQSPTHLIKTRGQQVTLRCSSQSGHNTVSWYQQALGQGPQFIFQYYREEENGRGNFPPRFSGLQFPNYSSELNVNALELDDSALYLCASSRPNGPTDTQYFGPGTRLTVL.

The chain links TRBV6-6 to TRBJ1-2; the D is unclear. This CDR3 contains 12 residues. V lost 2 bases and J 8 bases, leaving 9 bases between the germline ends. Germline V lookup: CDR1 MNHNY, CDR2 SVGAGI (reference sequence). The CDR3 here is CASSYVNGGYTF. Written as DNA, the CDR3 is TGTGCCAGCAGTTACGTAAACGGGGGCTACACCTTC.